These T cell receptor beta chains were read from a single sample in a study of blood T cell repertoires in COVID-19. Generated by immunoSEQ multiplex PCR, the TCRdb table keeps only in-frame clones and is missing some. The sample lists 14,000 or so clones, over 65% seen once, with approximately 15% in the top ten. Specimen: peripheral blood. The receptors shown here come from a man aged 35-49 years with active or convalescent COVID-19. CDR3s include the opening cysteine and the closing phenylalanine or tryptophan. A D gene is named only where the DNA matches it firmly. The size entry is marked missing in some rows and otherwise reads once, few, many or a size class.

d_call j_call clone_size v_call cdr3_aa cdr3_nt
- TRBJ1-1 - TRBV7-9 CASSLRGFQRSTTPSEAFF TGTGCCAGCAGCTTACGCGGGTTTCAGCGGTCGACTACCCCCTCTGAAGCTTTCTTT
- TRBJ1-2 few TRBV12-3/TRBV12-4 CASSPGDYGYTF TGTGCCAGCAGTCCAGGGGACTATGGCTACACCTTC
TRBD1 TRBJ1-5 few TRBV2 CASKTGRFDQPQHF TGTGCCAGCAAGACAGGGAGGTTTGATCAGCCCCAGCATTTT
- TRBJ2-2 - TRBV2 CASERPLGAGELFF TGTGCCAGCGAAAGGCCATTGGGCGCCGGGGAGCTGTTTTTT
TRBD2 TRBJ2-3 - TRBV20-1 CSASDPGGSGVDTQYF TGCAGTGCTAGTGACCCGGGGGGTAGCGGGGTGGATACGCAGTATTTT
TRBD1 TRBJ1-1 - TRBV3-1/TRBV3-2 CASSEQGAVREAFF TGTGCCAGCAGCGAACAGGGGGCCGTGCGGGAAGCTTTCTTT
TRBD1 TRBJ2-1 - TRBV27 CASSSDRGIYNEQFF TGTGCCAGCAGTTCGGACAGGGGCATCTACAATGAGCAGTTCTTC
- TRBJ2-3 few TRBV3-1/TRBV3-2 CASSQLAGGDLSTDTQYF TGTGCCAGCAGCCAACTGGCGGGCGGGGACCTCAGCACAGATACGCAGTATTTT
TRBD1 TRBJ2-3 - TRBV5-4 CASSSPVGQGTDTQYF TGTGCCAGCAGTTCCCCGGTTGGACAGGGCACAGATACGCAGTATTTT
TRBD1 TRBJ2-7 - TRBV9 CASSARDRPTYEQYF TGTGCCAGCAGCGCACGGGACAGGCCGACCTACGAGCAGTACTTC
- TRBJ2-5 - TRBV7-6 CASSPSVAQETQYF TGTGCCAGCAGCCCCTCGGTAGCGCAAGAGACCCAGTACTTC
TRBD1 TRBJ2-2 once TRBV5-1 CASSEQGDTGELFF TGCGCCAGCAGCGAACAGGGGGACACCGGGGAGCTGTTTTTT
- TRBJ1-4 once TRBV28 CASRPPGTSGEKLFF TGTGCCAGCAGGCCTCCCGGGACATCTGGTGAAAAACTGTTTTTT
- TRBJ2-1 - TRBV19 CASSRGASSYNEQFF TGTGCCAGTAGCCGGGGGGCCAGCTCCTACAATGAGCAGTTCTTC
- TRBJ1-1 - TRBV5-5 CASSPSGAHLNTEAFF TGTGCCAGCAGCCCCTCAGGGGCCCATCTGAACACTGAAGCTTTCTTT
- TRBJ1-6 - TRBV11-2 CASSFSGSDSPLHF TGTGCCAGCAGCTTCTCTGGAAGCGATTCACCCCTCCACTTT
- TRBJ2-7 - TRBV18 CASSLSQGIGYEQYF TGTGCCAGCTCACTCTCACAGGGTATTGGCTACGAGCAGTACTTC
- TRBJ1-2 - TRBV19 CASSSPGIMGYGYTF TGTGCCAGTAGTAGCCCAGGGATTATGGGCTATGGCTACACCTTC
- TRBJ2-2 once TRBV3-1/TRBV3-2 CASSRTDTGELFF TGTGCCAGCAGCCGGACTGACACCGGGGAGCTGTTTTTT
TRBD1 TRBJ1-5 once TRBV28 CASRTTGVLQPQHF TGTGCCAGCAGGACAACAGGGGTGCTTCAGCCCCAGCATTTT
- TRBJ2-5 - TRBV27 CASRKPGETQYF TGTGCCAGCAGAAAGCCAGGGGAGACCCAGTACTTC
- TRBJ1-4 - TRBV10-3 CAISSGAGATNEKLFF TGTGCCATCAGCTCAGGGGCGGGGGCAACTAATGAAAAACTGTTTTTT
- TRBJ1-5 - TRBV10-1 CASSPGPGGPQHF TGCGCCAGCAGCCCAGGGCCCGGGGGGCCCCAGCATTTT
TRBD1 TRBJ2-1 - TRBV24-1 CATSDPGQGYNEQFF TGTGCCACCAGTGATCCGGGACAGGGTTACAATGAGCAGTTCTTC
TRBD1 TRBJ1-5 once TRBV29-1 CSVGDRGNDQPQHF TGCAGCGTTGGGGACAGGGGTAACGATCAGCCCCAGCATTTT
TRBD1 TRBJ1-1 - TRBV5-1 CASSPPDRGVLNKSGNTEAFF TGCGCCAGCAGCCCCCCGGACAGGGGGGTCTTGAACAAATCGGGAAACACTGAAGCTTTCTTT
- TRBJ1-2 - TRBV11-2 CASSLEGVGGYTF TGTGCCAGCAGCTTAGAAGGGGTGGGTGGCTACACCTTC
- TRBJ1-1 - TRBV10-3 CAAGDTLNTEAFF TGTGCCGCCGGCGACACCCTGAACACTGAAGCTTTCTTT
- TRBJ1-1 - TRBV25-1 CASSRQSNTEAFF TGTGCCAGCAGTCGCCAGTCGAACACTGAAGCTTTCTTT
TRBD1 TRBJ2-1 - TRBV10-3 CAISEHRGPSYNEQFF TGTGCCATCAGTGAACACAGGGGTCCCTCCTACAATGAGCAGTTCTTC
- TRBJ1-2 - TRBV6-5 CASSPGSRNYGYTF TGTGCCAGCAGCCCCGGGTCTCGAAACTATGGCTACACCTTC
- TRBJ1-5 few TRBV3-1/TRBV3-2 CASSQESGRDQPQHF TGTGCCAGCAGCCAAGAGTCGGGGAGGGATCAGCCCCAGCATTTT
TRBD2 TRBJ2-1 - TRBV13 CATRDYLMNEQFF TGTGCCACTCGGGACTATCTCATGAATGAGCAGTTCTTC
- TRBJ1-5 - TRBV7-2 CASSPQTGGNQPQHF TGTGCCAGCAGTCCACAAACGGGAGGCAATCAGCCCCAGCATTTT
TRBD2 TRBJ2-7 - TRBV14 CASNHAGVYYEQYF TGTGCCAGCAACCATGCGGGGGTGTACTACGAGCAGTACTTC
- TRBJ2-2 once TRBV18 CASSPLETGELFF TGTGCCAGCTCACCCCTAGAGACCGGGGAGCTGTTTTTT
- TRBJ1-1 - TRBV5-1 CASSLGEGTEAFF TGCGCCAGCAGCTTGGGGGAGGGCACTGAAGCTTTCTTT
TRBD1 TRBJ1-2 - TRBV3-1/TRBV3-2 CASTERRTGGFGYTF TGTGCCAGCACCGAGCGTCGCACAGGGGGCTTTGGCTACACCTTC
TRBD1 TRBJ2-2 once TRBV3-1/TRBV3-2 CASSQGFHRGEAGELFF TGTGCCAGCAGCCAAGGGTTCCACAGGGGGGAGGCCGGGGAGCTGTTTTTT
- TRBJ1-1 - TRBV2 CASSGGQRNTEAFF TGTGCCAGCAGCGGTGGACAGAGGAACACTGAAGCTTTCTTT
- TRBJ2-2 - TRBV21-1 CASSKRSGTVNTGELFF TGTGCCAGCAGCAAGCGCTCCGGGACAGTGAACACCGGGGAGCTGTTTTTT